This is a list of T cell receptor beta chains from one sample in a study of T cell responses to AZD1222 COVID-19 vaccine. Clones were sequenced by immunoSEQ multiplex PCR, and TCRdb holds only the in-frame ones, with some missing. The sample contains about 96,000 clones, 85% to 90% of which appear only once. The source material was peripheral blood, sampled on day 0 of AZD1222 vaccination. The receptors were sampled from an adult in good health. Each CDR3 is given with its conserved first and last residue. A D gene is named only where the DNA matches it firmly.

v_gene: TRBV27; d_gene: TRBD1; j_gene: TRBJ1-2; CDR3nt: TGTGCCAGCAGTCGGACAGGAGAACACTATGGCTACACCTTC; CDR3aa: CASSRTGEHYGYTF
v_gene: TRBV18; d_gene: NA; j_gene: TRBJ2-7; CDR3nt: TGTGCCAGCTCAACTGGTCGAGAGGGGGAGCAGTACTTC; CDR3aa: CASSTGREGEQYF
v_gene: TRBV6-1; d_gene: NA; j_gene: TRBJ1-1; CDR3nt: TGTGCCAGCAGTGAAGGGGGACAACTAACTGAAGCTTTCTTT; CDR3aa: CASSEGGQLTEAFF
v_gene: TRBV6-6; d_gene: TRBD1; j_gene: TRBJ2-7; CDR3nt: TGTGCCAGCAGTTACTCCGGGACAGGGAGCTCCTACGAGCAGTACTTC; CDR3aa: CASSYSGTGSSYEQYF
v_gene: TRBV19; d_gene: TRBD2; j_gene: TRBJ2-3; CDR3nt: TGTGCCAGTAGTATACTAGCGGGAGTTATAAGCACAGATACGCAGTATTTT; CDR3aa: CASSILAGVISTDTQYF
v_gene: TRBV9; d_gene: TRBD2; j_gene: TRBJ2-5; CDR3nt: TGTGCCAGCAGCGTAGTCGCTAGCGGGAATCGAGAGACCCAGTACTTC; CDR3aa: CASSVVASGNRETQYF
v_gene: TRBV6-2/TRBV6-3; d_gene: NA; j_gene: TRBJ1-1; CDR3nt: TGTGCCAGCAGTTACGGCGGGGTAGGAACTGAAGCTTTCTTT; CDR3aa: CASSYGGVGTEAFF
v_gene: TRBV9; d_gene: TRBD1; j_gene: TRBJ2-5; CDR3nt: TGTGCCAGCAGCGTCGGGACAGGGAGGCCGCAAGAGACCCAGTACTTC; CDR3aa: CASSVGTGRPQETQYF
v_gene: TRBV10-3; d_gene: TRBD2; j_gene: TRBJ2-1; CDR3nt: TGTGCCATCAGTGAGCTCAGCGGGAGGGGCTACAATGAGCAGTTCTTC; CDR3aa: CAISELSGRGYNEQFF
v_gene: TRBV5-4; d_gene: NA; j_gene: TRBJ2-3; CDR3nt: TGTGCCAGCAGCTGGGGACTAGATACGCAGTATTTT; CDR3aa: CASSWGLDTQYF
v_gene: TRBV5-4; d_gene: TRBD2; j_gene: TRBJ2-1; CDR3nt: TGTGCCAGCAGCTTGACGGGAGGGCCCGATGAGCAGTTCTTC; CDR3aa: CASSLTGGPDEQFF